The 29 T cell receptor beta chains below come from one sample, sequenced in a study of shared clonotypes between healthy human individuals. Profiling relied on immunoSEQ multiplex PCR, and the TCRdb table lists in-frame clones only, not all of them. The table lists approximately 2.1 million clones, 85% to 95% of them singletons. Sequencing was carried out using naive CD4+ T cells from PBMCs. As to subset: CD45RA+ positively selected. The receptor set was obtained from a young man in good health. Some clones in this sample may be carry-over from other donors' samples.

V and J are TRBV7-2 and TRBJ2-2, with D uncertain. The V gene's germline CDR1 is SGHTA and CDR2 FQGNSA. The CDR3 has 14 residues. Trimming left V 5 bases short and J 3 bases short, with 10 bases between. The CDR3 region has the DNA TGTGCCAGCAGCCGCTTTCGGGACACCGGGGAGCTGTTTTTT. Translated: CASSRFRDTGELFF. Full variable domain (remainder filled in from reference TRBV7-2 and TRBJ2-2): GAGVSQSPSNKVTEKGKDVELRCDPISGHTALYWYRQSLGQGLEFLIYFQGNSAPDKSGLPSDRFSAERTGGSVSTLTIQRTQQEDSAVYLCASSRFRDTGELFFGEGSRLTVL.

CDR3 sequence (DNA): TGTGCCAGCAGTTTTCGGATTGGGACAGGCACCTACGAGCAGTACTTC. Amino acids: CASSFRIGTGTYEQYF. V usage is TRBV28 and J usage is TRBJ2-7; 8 bases agree with TRBD1. The CDR3 sequence is 16 residues long. Germline lookup yields CDR1 MDHEN and CDR2 SYDVKM. The ends lost 3 bases at V and 2 bases at J; junction bases unmatched: 9.

In the case of this clone: In the same sample, other DNA sequences code for this CDR3. The gene calls are TRBV4-2 and TRBJ1-1; D is undetermined. Germline V gene data show CDR1 as LGHNA and CDR2 as YNFKEQ. V was clipped by 0 bases and J by 0 bases, with 8 bases between them. The CDR3 covers 15 residues. DNA for the CDR3: TGTGCCAGCAGCCAAGATAGGCAGGTGAACACTGAAGCTTTCTTT. It translates to CASSQDRQVNTEAFF.

DNA of the CDR3: TGTGCCAGCAGTTTAGGGACAGGGAGGGGAAAACTGTTTTTT. It specifies CASSLGTGRGKLFF. The J gene is TRBJ1-4, the V gene TRBV28, with 9 bases lining up with TRBD1. This CDR3 contains 14 residues. Losses at the gene ends were 2 bases for V and 10 bases for J; bases not matched to a gene: 5. Germline lookup yields CDR1 MDHEN and CDR2 SYDVKM.

The chain recombines TRBV5-1 with TRBJ2-3, with 9 positions matching TRBD2. CDR1 and CDR2 (germline): SGHRS, YFSETQ. CDR3 length equals 16 residues. Germline trimming cut 2 bases from V and 5 bases from J; bases unmatched to any gene: 9. The CDR3 sequence: CASSLASGTGGDTQYF. CDR3 bases: TGCGCCAGCAGCTTAGCTAGCGGGACCGGTGGAGATACGCAGTATTTT. Full variable domain (rest looked up from reference TRBV5-1 and TRBJ2-3): KAGVTQTPRYLIKTRGQQVTLSCSPISGHRSVSWYQQTPGQGLQFLFEYFSETQRNKGNFPGRFSGRQFSNSRSEMNVSTLELGDSALYLCASSLASGTGGDTQYFGPGTRLTVL.

The chain's CDR3 is CAWSIASTDTQYF. DNA for the CDR3: TGTGCCTGGAGTATTGCTAGCACAGATACGCAGTATTTT. The genes are TRBV30 and TRBJ2-3; D ambiguous. The CDR3 sequence is 13 residues long. Germline V CDR1 and CDR2: GTSNPN, SVGIG (reference sequence). The ends were cut back, 2 bases at V and 0 bases at J, with 6 bases in the middle.

This clone was detected a few times. The chain recombines TRBV29-1 with TRBJ1-5; D possibly corresponds to TRBD1 (5 bases). The V and J ends lost 6 bases and 5 bases respectively, with 14 bases between them. The CDR3 is 13 amino acids. Germline-derived CDR1 and CDR2 are SQVTM and ANQGSEA. The CDR3 nucleotides read TGCAGCGTGAGGGGCGGGGAGCATCAGCCCCAGCATTTT. This gives the protein CSVRGGEHQPQHF.

Note on this clone: This CDR3 is also generated by other DNA sequences in the sample. The V gene is TRBV28, the J gene TRBJ2-7; D not certain. The V gene's germline CDR1 is MDHEN and CDR2 SYDVKM. With 3 bases removed from V and 4 bases from J, the gap between germline ends came to 7 bases. The CDR3 extends over 12 amino acids. The CDR3: CASSFNRYEQYF. CDR3 DNA: TGTGCCAGCAGTTTTAATAGATACGAGCAGTACTTC.

This chain joins TRBV19 and TRBJ1-2; no clear D. Deletions cut 5 bases from V and 8 bases from J, with 18 bases between. The CDR3 is 14 amino acids. The germline CDR1 and CDR2 sequences are LNHDA and SQIVND (reference sequence). The CDR3 here is CASSSVAAGGGYTF. The CDR3 DNA is TGTGCCAGTAGTTCCGTGGCAGCCGGAGGGGGCTACACCTTC.

CDR3 nucleotide sequence: TGTGCCAGCTCACCTAGTAAGGACACTGAAGCTTTCTTT. Translating it yields CASSPSKDTEAFF. The chain joins TRBV18 to TRBJ1-1; D ambiguous. CDR3 length equals 13 residues. The V gene lost 3 bases and the J gene lost 3 bases, with 8 bases spanning the gap. The germline gives CDR1 KGHSH, CDR2 LQKENI.

Only one count was recorded for this clone. V gene TRBV7-2 combines with J gene TRBJ2-1; TRBD2 matches at 13 bases. There are 16 residues in the CDR3. CDR1 and CDR2 (germline): SGHTA, FQGNSA. Trimming removed 3 bases from V and 9 bases from J; junction bases left unmatched: 8. For the CDR3, the DNA is TGTGCCAGCAGCTTCTCCGGGACTAGCGGGGAGGTTGAGCAGTTCTTC. Translation: CASSFSGTSGEVEQFF.

DNA of the CDR3: TGTGCCAGCAGTGAAGACCCGTCCGGGGAGCTGTTTTTT. This encodes CASSEDPSGELFF. The chain employs TRBV2 and TRBJ2-2; no clear D gene. The germline V gene encodes CDR1 SNHLY and CDR2 FYNNEI. This CDR3 comprises 13 residues. The V gene lost 1 base and the J gene lost 6 bases, with 6 bases spanning the gap.

The gene calls are TRBV9 and TRBJ2-7; 8 nucleotides line up with TRBD1. This CDR3 spans 15 amino acids. Germline CDR1 reads SGDLS; CDR2 reads YYNGEE. After removal of 5 bases from V and 3 bases from J, the junction contained 10 bases not matched to a gene. The CDR3 DNA follows: TGTGCCAGCAGTCAACGACAGGGGTCGTTCTACGAGCAGTACTTC. Protein: CASSQRQGSFYEQYF.

The chain combines TRBV28 with TRBJ1-2; D not resolved. This CDR3 spans 13 amino acids. Germline V gene data show CDR1 as MDHEN and CDR2 as SYDVKM. Between the trimmed V and J ends, which lost 6 bases and 8 bases, there was a span of 16 bases. CDR3 protein: CASRPPASSGYTF. CDR3 DNA sequence: TGTGCCAGCAGACCACCCGCGTCCAGCGGCTACACCTTC.

The V call is TRBV4-1, the J call TRBJ1-4; D gene ambiguous. Trimming removed 5 bases from V and 4 bases from J, with 8 bases in between. The CDR3 consists of 13 residues. Germline-derived CDR1 and CDR2 are MGHRA and YSYEKL. The CDR3 region is CASSTLLNEKLFF. The CDR3 DNA is TGCGCCAGCAGCACACTTCTTAATGAAAAACTGTTTTTT.

V and J are TRBV5-1 and TRBJ2-1; TRBD1 matches at 8 bases. The CDR3 length is 15 residues. V shed 4 bases, J shed 0 bases, and the junction held 3 bases outside the gene matches. Germline V gene data show CDR1 as SGHRS and CDR2 as YFSETQ. The DNA of the CDR3 is TGCGCCAGCAGCCGGGACAGGAGCTCCTACAATGAGCAGTTCTTC. The encoded protein is CASSRDRSSYNEQFF.

The chain has TRBV14 and TRBJ2-1, with D unclear. V lost 0 bases and J 3 bases, leaving 6 bases between the germline ends. Germline V gene lookup returns CDR1 SGHDN and CDR2 FVKESK. The CDR3 spans 14 residues. CDR3 region: CASSQEVYYNEQFF. CDR3 DNA: TGTGCCAGCAGCCAAGAGGTGTACTACAATGAGCAGTTCTTC.

V is TRBV28 and J is TRBJ2-7; the D is unclear. Germline V gene lookup returns CDR1 MDHEN and CDR2 SYDVKM. This CDR3 region has 13 residues. The V end was cut by 6 bases, the J end by 7 bases, with 16 bases between. CDR3 amino acids: CASSPPRPVEQYF. The DNA of the CDR3 is TGTGCCAGCAGCCCGCCGCGTCCCGTGGAGCAGTACTTC.

The genes are TRBV27 and TRBJ1-1; D is possibly TRBD1 (6 bases). Germline V gene data show CDR1 as MNHEY and CDR2 as SMNVEV (reference sequence). The V end lost 5 bases, the J end lost 6 bases, and 16 bases lay between the germline ends. The CDR3 runs to 14 residues. CDR3 in DNA: TGTGCCAGCAGTAAACTGGGGGGCTCGGCTGAAGCTTTCTTT. Residues: CASSKLGGSAEAFF.

This chain joins TRBV7-9 and TRBJ1-1; D is possibly TRBD1 (5 bases). Trimming pared 4 bases from V and 4 bases from J, leaving 13 bases between. Germline CDR1 SEHNR, CDR2 FQNEAQ (reference sequence). The CDR3 extends over 14 amino acids. CDR3 protein: CASSYRQGSTEAFF. As DNA, the CDR3 is TGTGCCAGCAGCTATAGGCAGGGTTCCACTGAAGCTTTCTTT.

The chain uses TRBV28 and TRBJ2-2; TRBD2 agrees at 10 bases. The germline V gene encodes CDR1 MDHEN and CDR2 SYDVKM. V lost 4 bases to trimming and J lost 5 bases; unmatched junction nucleotides: 7. CDR3 length: 16 amino acids. The CDR3 loop reads CASSSPGLARTGELFF. The CDR3, as DNA: TGTGCCAGCAGTTCCCCGGGACTAGCGCGAACCGGGGAGCTGTTTTTT.

The chain couples TRBV19 to TRBJ2-5, with D perhaps matching TRBD2 (5 bases). Germline-derived CDR1 and CDR2 are LNHDA and SQIVND (reference sequence). This CDR3 comprises 13 residues. V was trimmed by 5 bases and J by 5 bases, leaving 12 bases between them. CDR3 amino acids: CASSLGREETQYF. As DNA, the CDR3 is TGTGCCAGTAGTCTTGGGAGAGAGGAGACCCAGTACTTC. The variable domain in full, completed from reference TRBV19 and TRBJ2-5, reads DGGITQSPKYLFRKEGQNVTLSCEQNLNHDAMYWYRQDPGQGLRLIYYSQIVNDFQKGDIAEGYSVSREKKESFPLTVTSAQKNPTAFYLCASSLGREETQYFGPGTRLLVL.

This clone has only one observation. The chain employs TRBV2 and TRBJ2-7; 8 nucleotides agree with TRBD1. The CDR3 has 15 residues. The germline CDR1 and CDR2 sequences are SNHLY and FYNNEI. V lost 7 bases, J lost 4 bases, and 12 bases stayed unmatched. The CDR3 region is CASTLISGGWYEQYF. In DNA form, the CDR3 reads TGTGCCAGCACCTTAATATCAGGGGGCTGGTACGAGCAGTACTTC.

V is TRBV7-2 and J is TRBJ1-2; unclear D gene. Trimming removed 2 bases at V and 4 bases at J, with 11 bases between. This CDR3 is built from 14 residues. CDR1 and CDR2 (germline): SGHTA, FQGNSA. This CDR3 is CASSLSGPVYGYTF. The CDR3 region has the DNA TGTGCCAGCAGCTTATCCGGACCAGTCTATGGCTACACCTTC.

The chain joins TRBV4-2 to TRBJ1-5; no clear D. The CDR3 has 14 residues. The ends were cut back, 0 bases at V and 4 bases at J, with 7 bases in the middle. Per germline, CDR1 LGHNA and CDR2 YNFKEQ. CDR3 nucleotide sequence: TGTGCCAGCAGCCAAGATATCAGAAATCAGCCCCAGCATTTT. Residues: CASSQDIRNQPQHF.

In nucleotides, the CDR3 is TGTGCCAGTGGTGGAGACAGGGCGGTAGCCAACTATGGCTACACCTTC. Translation: CASGGDRAVANYGYTF. V gene TRBV19 combines with J gene TRBJ1-2, with 7 bases that match TRBD1. The CDR3 sequence is 16 residues long. Germline V gene sequence: CDR1 LNHDA, CDR2 SQIVND (reference sequence). J lost 2 bases, V lost 8 bases, and 14 bases had no gene match.

This clone appeared once. The J gene is TRBJ2-5, the V gene TRBV7-9; 8 bases are a match to TRBD2. The V segment lost 3 bases and the J segment 0 bases; nucleotides outside the gene matches: 6. The CDR3 contains 16 residues. Germline V gene sequence: CDR1 SEHNR, CDR2 FQNEAQ (reference sequence). The CDR3 nucleotides are TGTGCCAGCAGCTTGTTGGAGCGGGGGTACCAAGAGACCCAGTACTTC. It yields the protein CASSLLERGYQETQYF.

The gene calls are TRBV2 and TRBJ1-3; tentative D call: TRBD1 (6 bases). The V end lost 7 bases, the J end lost 9 bases, and 19 bases lay between the germline ends. Germline V gene sequence: CDR1 SNHLY, CDR2 FYNNEI. The CDR3 totals 14 residues. CDR3: CASTDRTVWSTIYF. Here the CDR3 DNA reads TGTGCCAGCACCGACCGGACAGTTTGGAGCACCATATATTTT.

The CDR3 protein is CASSVIDRGYGYTF. The CDR3 bases are TGTGCCAGCAGTGTGATAGACAGAGGGTATGGCTACACCTTC. V and J are TRBV6-1 and TRBJ1-2; D might be TRBD1 (5 bases). This CDR3 has 14 residues. The V gene's germline CDR1 is MNHNS and CDR2 SASEGT. V lost 4 bases and J 5 bases, leaving 14 bases between the germline ends.